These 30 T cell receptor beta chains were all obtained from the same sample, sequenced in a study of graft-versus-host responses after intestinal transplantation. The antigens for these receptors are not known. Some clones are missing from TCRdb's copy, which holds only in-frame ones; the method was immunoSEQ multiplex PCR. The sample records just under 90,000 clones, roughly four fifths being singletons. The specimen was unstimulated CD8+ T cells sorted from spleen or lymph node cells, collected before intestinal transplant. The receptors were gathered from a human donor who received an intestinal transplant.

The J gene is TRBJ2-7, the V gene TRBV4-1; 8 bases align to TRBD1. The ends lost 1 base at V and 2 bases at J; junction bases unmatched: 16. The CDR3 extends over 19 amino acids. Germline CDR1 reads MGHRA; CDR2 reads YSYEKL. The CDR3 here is CASSQVVGTGGPFAYEQYF. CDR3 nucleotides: TGCGCCAGCAGCCAAGTTGTTGGGACAGGAGGCCCTTTTGCCTACGAGCAGTACTTC.

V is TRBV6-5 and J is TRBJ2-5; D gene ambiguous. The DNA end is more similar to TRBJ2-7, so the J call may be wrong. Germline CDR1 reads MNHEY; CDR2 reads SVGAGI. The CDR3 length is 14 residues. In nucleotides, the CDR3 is TGTGCCAGCGGTAGGTCAACCAATCCCTACGAGCAGTACTTC. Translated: CASGRSTNPYEQYF.

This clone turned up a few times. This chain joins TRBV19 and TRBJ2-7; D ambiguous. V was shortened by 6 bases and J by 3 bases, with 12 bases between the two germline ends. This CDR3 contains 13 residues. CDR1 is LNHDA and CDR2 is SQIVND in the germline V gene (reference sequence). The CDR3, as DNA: TGTGCCAGTAGCCCCGGACCTCACTACGAGCAGTACTTC. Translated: CASSPGPHYEQYF.

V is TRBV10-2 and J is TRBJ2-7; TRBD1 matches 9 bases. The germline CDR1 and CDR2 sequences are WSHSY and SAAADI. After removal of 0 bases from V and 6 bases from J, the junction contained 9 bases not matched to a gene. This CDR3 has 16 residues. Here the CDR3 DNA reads TGCGCCAGCAGTGAGTCGTTCCCCGGGACAGGGCTCGAGCAGTACTTC. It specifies CASSESFPGTGLEQYF.

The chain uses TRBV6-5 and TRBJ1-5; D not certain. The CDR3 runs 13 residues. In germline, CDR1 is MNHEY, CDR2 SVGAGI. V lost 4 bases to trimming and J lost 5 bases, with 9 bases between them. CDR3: CASSSIRYQPQHF. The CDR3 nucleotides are TGTGCCAGCAGTTCCATCAGATATCAGCCCCAGCATTTT.

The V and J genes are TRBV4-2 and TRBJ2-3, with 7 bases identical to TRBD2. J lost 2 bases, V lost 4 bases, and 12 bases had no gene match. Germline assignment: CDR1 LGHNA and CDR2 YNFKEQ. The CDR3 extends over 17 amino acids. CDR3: CASSRVWAGVDTDTQYF. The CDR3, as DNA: TGTGCCAGCAGCCGGGTATGGGCGGGGGTTGACACAGATACGCAGTATTTT.

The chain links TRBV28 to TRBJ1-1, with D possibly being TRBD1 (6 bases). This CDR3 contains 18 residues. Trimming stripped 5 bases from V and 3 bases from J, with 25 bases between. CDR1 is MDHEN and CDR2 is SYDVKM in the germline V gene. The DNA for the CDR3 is TGTGCCAGCAGTACAGGACAGCCGATGGCTGGAGGGTACACTGAAGCTTTCTTT. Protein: CASSTGQPMAGGYTEAFF.

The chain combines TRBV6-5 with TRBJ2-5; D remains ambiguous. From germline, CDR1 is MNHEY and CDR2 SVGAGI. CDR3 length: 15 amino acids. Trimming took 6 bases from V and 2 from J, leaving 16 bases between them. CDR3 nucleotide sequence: TGTGCCAGCAGCCCCGGAAACATGGGGCAAGAGACCCAGTACTTC. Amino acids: CASSPGNMGQETQYF.

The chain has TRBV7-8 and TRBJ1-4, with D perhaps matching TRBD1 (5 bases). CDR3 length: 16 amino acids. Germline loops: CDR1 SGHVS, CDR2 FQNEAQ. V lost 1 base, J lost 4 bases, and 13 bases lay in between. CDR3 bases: TGTGCCAGCAGCTTAGGAGACAGCTTCCTTAATGAAAAACTGTTTTTT. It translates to CASSLGDSFLNEKLFF.

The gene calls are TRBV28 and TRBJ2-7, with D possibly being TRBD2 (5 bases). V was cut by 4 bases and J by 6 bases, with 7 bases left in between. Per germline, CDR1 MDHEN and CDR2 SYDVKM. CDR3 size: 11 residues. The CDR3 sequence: CASSSSTEQYF. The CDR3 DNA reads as TGTGCCAGCAGTTCTAGCACCGAGCAGTACTTC.

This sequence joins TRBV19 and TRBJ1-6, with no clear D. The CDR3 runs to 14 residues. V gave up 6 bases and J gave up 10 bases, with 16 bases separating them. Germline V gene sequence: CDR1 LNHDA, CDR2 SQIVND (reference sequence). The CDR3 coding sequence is TGTGCCAGTAGATATTTGCGGGGAGAATCACCCCTCCACTTT. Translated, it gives CASRYLRGESPLHF.

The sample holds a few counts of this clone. The DNA for the CDR3 is TGTGCCAGCAGTGAAGTGACAGGGAACACCGGGGAGCTGTTTTTT. It translates to CASSEVTGNTGELFF. The rearrangement uses TRBV6-4 and TRBJ2-2; D possibly corresponds to TRBD1 (6 bases). This CDR3 region has 15 residues. Trimming removed 3 bases from V and 1 base from J, with 9 bases in between. Germline CDR1 MRHNA, CDR2 SNTAGT.

CDR3 protein: CASSLVAGEVYEQYF. In DNA, the CDR3 is TGTGCCAGCAGCTTAGTCGCAGGGGAGGTTTACGAGCAGTACTTC. The chain uses TRBV7-8 and TRBJ2-7; D possibly uses TRBD1 or TRBD2 (6 bases each). The V gene lost 1 base and the J gene lost 4 bases, with 14 bases spanning the gap. CDR3 length: 15 amino acids. Germline loops: CDR1 SGHVS, CDR2 FQNEAQ.

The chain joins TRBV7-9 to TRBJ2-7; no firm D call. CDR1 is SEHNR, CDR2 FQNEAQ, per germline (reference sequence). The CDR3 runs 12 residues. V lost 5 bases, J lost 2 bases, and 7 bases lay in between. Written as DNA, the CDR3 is TGTGCCAGCAGCCCCGGGCCCTACGAGCAGTACTTC. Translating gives CASSPGPYEQYF.

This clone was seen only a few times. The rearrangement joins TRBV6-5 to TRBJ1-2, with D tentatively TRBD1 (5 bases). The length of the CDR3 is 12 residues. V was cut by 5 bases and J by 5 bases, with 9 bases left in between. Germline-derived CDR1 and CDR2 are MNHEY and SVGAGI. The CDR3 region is CASSGGAYGYTF. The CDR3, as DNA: TGTGCCAGCAGTGGCGGGGCTTATGGCTACACCTTC.

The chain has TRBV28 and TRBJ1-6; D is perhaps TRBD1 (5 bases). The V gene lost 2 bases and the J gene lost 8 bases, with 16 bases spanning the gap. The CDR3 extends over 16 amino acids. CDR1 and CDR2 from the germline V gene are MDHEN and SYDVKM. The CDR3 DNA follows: TGTGCCAGCAGTTTAATCCTCGACAGCTCCTATTCACCCCTCCACTTT. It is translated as CASSLILDSSYSPLHF. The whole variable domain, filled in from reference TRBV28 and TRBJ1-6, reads DVKVTQSSRYLVKRTGEKVFLECVQDMDHENMFWYRQDPGLGLRLIYFSYDVKMKEKGDIPEGYSVSREKKERFSLILESASTNQTSMYLCASSLILDSSYSPLHFGNGTRLTVT.

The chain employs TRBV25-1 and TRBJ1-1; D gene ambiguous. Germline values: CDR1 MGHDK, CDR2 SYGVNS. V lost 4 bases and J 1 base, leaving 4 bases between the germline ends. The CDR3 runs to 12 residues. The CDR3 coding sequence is TGTGCCAGCAGTGGGGGGAACACTGAAGCTTTCTTT. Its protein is CASSGGNTEAFF.

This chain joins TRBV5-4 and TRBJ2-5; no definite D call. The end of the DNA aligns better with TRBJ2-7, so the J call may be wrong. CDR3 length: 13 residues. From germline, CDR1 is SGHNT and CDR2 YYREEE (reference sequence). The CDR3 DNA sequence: TGTGCCAGCAGCTTGGGCAGTTCCTACGAGCAGTACTTC. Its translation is CASSLGSSYEQYF.

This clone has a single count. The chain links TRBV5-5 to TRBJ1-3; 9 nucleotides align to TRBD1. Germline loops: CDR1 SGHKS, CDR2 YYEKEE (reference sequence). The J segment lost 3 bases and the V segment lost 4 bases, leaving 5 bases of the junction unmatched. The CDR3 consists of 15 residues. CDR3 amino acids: CASSAQGAYGNTIYF. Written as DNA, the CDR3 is TGTGCCAGCAGCGCACAGGGGGCGTATGGAAACACCATATATTTT.

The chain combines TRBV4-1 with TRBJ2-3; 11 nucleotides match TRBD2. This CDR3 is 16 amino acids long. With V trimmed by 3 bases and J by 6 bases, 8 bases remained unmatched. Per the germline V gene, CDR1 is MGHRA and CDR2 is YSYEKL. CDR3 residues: CASSHLLGLAEDTQYF. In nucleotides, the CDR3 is TGCGCCAGCAGCCACCTCCTGGGACTAGCGGAGGATACGCAGTATTTT.

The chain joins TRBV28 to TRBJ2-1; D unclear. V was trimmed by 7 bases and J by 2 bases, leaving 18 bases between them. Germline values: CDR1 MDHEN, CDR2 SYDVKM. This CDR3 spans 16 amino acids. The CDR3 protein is CASKESHSQPYNEQFF. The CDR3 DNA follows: TGTGCCAGCAAGGAGTCTCATTCCCAACCCTACAATGAGCAGTTCTTC.

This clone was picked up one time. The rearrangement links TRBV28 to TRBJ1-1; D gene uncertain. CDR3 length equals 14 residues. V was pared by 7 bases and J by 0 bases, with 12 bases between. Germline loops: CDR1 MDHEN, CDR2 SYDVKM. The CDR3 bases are TGTGCCAGCACTCTGGACGGGATGAACACTGAAGCTTTCTTT. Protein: CASTLDGMNTEAFF.

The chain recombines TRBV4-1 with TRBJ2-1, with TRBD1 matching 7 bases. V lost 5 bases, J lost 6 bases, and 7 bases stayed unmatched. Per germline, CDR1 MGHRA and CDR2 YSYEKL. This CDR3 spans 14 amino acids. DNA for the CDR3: TGCGCCAGCAGCTTACAGGGGCTGCGCAATGAGCAGTTCTTC. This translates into CASSLQGLRNEQFF.

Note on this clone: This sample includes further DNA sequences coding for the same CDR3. The CDR3 region has the DNA TGTGCCAGCAGTGAAGGAACAGGGGGCACTGAAGCTTTCTTT. This translates into CASSEGTGGTEAFF. The J gene is TRBJ1-1, the V gene TRBV6-1, with 8 bases aligning to TRBD1. The CDR3 totals 14 residues. In germline, CDR1 is MNHNS, CDR2 SASEGT. V lost 1 base, J lost 4 bases, and 2 bases stayed unmatched.

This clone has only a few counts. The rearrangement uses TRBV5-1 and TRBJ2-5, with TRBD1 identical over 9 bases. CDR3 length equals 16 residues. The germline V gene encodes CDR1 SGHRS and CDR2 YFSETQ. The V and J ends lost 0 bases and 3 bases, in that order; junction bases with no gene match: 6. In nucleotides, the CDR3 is TGCGCCAGCAGCTTGGCCGACAGGGGGGATGAAGAGACCCAGTACTTC. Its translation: CASSLADRGDEETQYF.

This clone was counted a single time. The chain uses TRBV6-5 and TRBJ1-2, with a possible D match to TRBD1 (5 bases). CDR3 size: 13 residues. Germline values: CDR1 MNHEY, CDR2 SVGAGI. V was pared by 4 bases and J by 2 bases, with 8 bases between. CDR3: CASSLGGNYGYTF. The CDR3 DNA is TGTGCCAGCAGTTTGGGGGGAAACTATGGCTACACCTTC.

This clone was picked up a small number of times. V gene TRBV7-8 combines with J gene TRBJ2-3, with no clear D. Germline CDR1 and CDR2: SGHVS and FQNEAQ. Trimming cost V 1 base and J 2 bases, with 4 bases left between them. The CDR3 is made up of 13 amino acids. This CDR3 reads CASSLGFTDTQYF. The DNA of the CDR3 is TGTGCCAGCAGCTTAGGCTTCACAGATACGCAGTATTTT.

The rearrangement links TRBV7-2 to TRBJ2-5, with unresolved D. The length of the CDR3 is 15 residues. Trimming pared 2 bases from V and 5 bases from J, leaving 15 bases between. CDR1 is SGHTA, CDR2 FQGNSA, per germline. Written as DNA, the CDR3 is TGTGCCAGCAGCTTAATGGCAACCCGCTCGGAGACCCAGTACTTC. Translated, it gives CASSLMATRSETQYF.

CDR3 protein: CASSQVAGVSDTQYF. The CDR3, as DNA: TGCGCCAGCAGCCAGGTAGCGGGAGTGTCGGATACGCAGTATTTT. V is TRBV4-1 and J is TRBJ2-3; 9 nucleotides line up with TRBD2. V gave up 3 bases and J gave up 6 bases; unmatched junction bases: 7. CDR1 and CDR2 from the germline V gene are MGHRA and YSYEKL. This CDR3 has 15 amino acids.

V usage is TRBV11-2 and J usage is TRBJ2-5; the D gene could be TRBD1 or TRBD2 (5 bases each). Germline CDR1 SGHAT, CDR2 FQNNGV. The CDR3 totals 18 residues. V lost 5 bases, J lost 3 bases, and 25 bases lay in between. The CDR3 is CASSTPSIRDADKETQYF. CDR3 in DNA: TGTGCCAGCAGCACCCCTTCCATCCGGGACGCCGATAAAGAGACCCAGTACTTC.